The 3 T cell receptor beta chains below were found in one sample sequenced in a study of blood T cell repertoires in COVID-19 (dated by TCRdb to 2020 to 2022). The library was prepared using the immunoSEQ multiplex PCR assay. This immuneACCESS table, as held by TCRdb, lists in-frame sequences with V and J called but not all clones. Of the missing ones, under half trace to an unresolved V gene in checked studies; the others have no known cause. A total of about 280,000 clones appear in this sample, 85% of them only once. Roughly 2.7% of the sample is taken by the ten largest. The sequenced material came from PBMCs or T cells enriched from blood (not recorded which). The receptors derive from a woman between 50 and 59 years old who had recovered from COVID-19.

V gene TRBV3-1 (or the pseudogene TRBV3-2) combines with J gene TRBJ1-1; no definite D call. Trimming shortened V by 1 base and J by 7 bases, and 10 bases separated the two germline ends. From germline, CDR1 is LGHDT and CDR2 YNNKEL (reference sequence). The CDR3 totals 13 residues. The CDR3 nucleotides read TGTGCCAGCAGCCAAGTCTCGGTCGGTGAAGCTTTCTTT. Translated, it gives CASSQVSVGEAFF.

This sequence joins TRBV5-1 and TRBJ1-1; 8 bases fit TRBD1. Germline trimming cut 7 bases from V and 7 bases from J; bases unmatched to any gene: 15. The CDR3 has 15 amino acids. Germline V lookup: CDR1 SGHRS, CDR2 YFSETQ. Here the CDR3 reads CASGNRQGFVDEAFF. The CDR3 DNA follows: TGCGCCAGCGGAAACCGACAGGGGTTCGTAGATGAAGCTTTCTTT.

The rearrangement joins TRBV7-2 to TRBJ1-5; TRBD1 might be the D (6 bases). Germline values: CDR1 SGHTA, CDR2 FQGNSA. Trimming removed 5 bases from V and 3 bases from J, with 20 bases in between. The CDR3 sequence is 17 residues long. This chain's CDR3 is CASSPREGAGVNQPQHF. Here the CDR3 DNA reads TGTGCCAGCAGCCCGAGGGAAGGGGCAGGGGTCAATCAGCCCCAGCATTTT.